The 23 T cell receptor beta chains below all came from one sample that was sequenced in a study of blood T cell dynamics during melanoma immunotherapy. Time point specified: pre-treatment baseline. Profiled with immunoSEQ multiplex PCR; TCRdb holds only in-frame clones, not every one. The sample holds roughly 1,500 clones, approximately 68% seen once. Sequenced here: central memory CD8+ T cells from blood, sampled from a patient treated with checkpoint blockade. The receptors here all came from a human donor with melanoma.

V gene TRBV19 combines with J gene TRBJ1-4; D gene ambiguous. V lost 3 bases, J lost 1 base, and 12 bases lay in between. CDR3 size: 16 residues. CDR1 and CDR2 from the germline V gene are LNHDA and SQIVND (reference sequence). CDR3 sequence: CASSMPRDLTNEKLFF. The CDR3 nucleotides are TGTGCCAGTAGTATGCCTCGGGATTTAACTAATGAAAAACTGTTTTTT.

J is TRBJ1-1 and V is TRBV27; D call uncertain. The CDR3 totals 11 residues. The germline V gene has CDR1 MNHEY and CDR2 SMNVEV (reference sequence). The V and J ends lost 5 bases and 1 base respectively, with 2 bases between them. CDR3 in DNA: TGTGCCAGCAGTAAGAACACTGAAGCTTTCTTT. This translates into CASSKNTEAFF.

V and J are TRBV5-8 and TRBJ2-7; D possibly uses TRBD1 or TRBD2 (6 bases each). The germline V gene has CDR1 SGHTS and CDR2 YDEGEE. V lost 4 bases, J lost 2 bases, and 16 bases lay in between. This CDR3 comprises 15 residues. Written as DNA, the CDR3 is TGTGCCAGCAGCCCCGAGGGGGGTGGAACCTACGAGCAGTACTTC. It encodes CASSPEGGGTYEQYF.

This chain joins TRBV4-3 and TRBJ1-1; 8 positions match TRBD1. This CDR3 region has 16 residues. Trimming removed 2 bases from V and 0 bases from J; junction bases left unmatched: 5. Germline loops: CDR1 LGHNA, CDR2 YSLEER. This chain's CDR3 is CASSQTRTGLNTEAFF. CDR3 bases: TGCGCCAGCAGCCAAACAAGGACAGGGTTGAACACTGAAGCTTTCTTT.

The CDR3 loop reads CAYTGGGHETQYF. For the CDR3, the DNA is TGTGCCTACACAGGGGGCGGGCACGAGACCCAGTACTTC. The rearrangement joins TRBV30 to TRBJ2-5; 9 bases align to TRBD1. CDR3 length: 13 residues. Per the germline V gene, CDR1 is GTSNPN and CDR2 is SVGIG (reference sequence). Trimming at V came to 7 bases and at J to 5 bases, leaving 8 bases not matched to a gene.

This rearrangement joins TRBV4-3 to TRBJ2-7, with 8 positions matching TRBD1. This CDR3 is built from 15 residues. Per germline, CDR1 LGHNA and CDR2 YSLEER. V was clipped by 1 base and J by 3 bases; unmatched bases: 5. The CDR3 nucleotides read TGCGCCAGCAGCCAAGGATTACAGGGGGTCTACGAGCAGTACTTC. Translating it yields CASSQGLQGVYEQYF.

The J gene is TRBJ1-1, the V gene TRBV28; maybe TRBD1 (6 bases). The CDR3 totals 14 residues. V was shortened by 5 bases and J by 7 bases, with 17 bases between the two germline ends. Germline V lookup: CDR1 MDHEN, CDR2 SYDVKM. In DNA, the CDR3 is TGTGCCAGCAGTAAAACAGGGTTCCTTTTTGAAGCTTTCTTT. It yields the protein CASSKTGFLFEAFF.

This clone was picked up one time. The chain has TRBV11-2 and TRBJ2-7; the match to TRBD1 covers 8 bases. V lost 5 bases, J lost 7 bases, and 13 bases stayed unmatched. The germline CDR1 and CDR2 sequences are SGHAT and FQNNGV. The CDR3 spans 15 residues. The CDR3: CASSPSRTGYREQYF. The CDR3 DNA sequence: TGTGCCAGCAGCCCAAGTCGGACAGGGTATCGGGAGCAGTACTTC.

The V and J genes are TRBV7-9 and TRBJ1-4; D gene unclear. From germline, CDR1 is SEHNR and CDR2 FQNEAQ (reference sequence). The CDR3 spans 13 residues. V shed 5 bases and J shed 3 bases, with 7 bases lying between them. For the CDR3, the DNA is TGTGCCAGCAGCCCGGGATCTAATGAAAAACTGTTTTTT. Translation gives CASSPGSNEKLFF.

The V and J genes are TRBV27 and TRBJ1-4; 9 bases match TRBD1. With 5 bases clipped from V and 10 bases from J, the junction kept 8 bases outside the gene matches. This CDR3 comprises 14 residues. Per germline, CDR1 MNHEY and CDR2 SMNVEV (reference sequence). The CDR3 loop is CASSRDRERGKLFF. In nucleotides, the CDR3 is TGTGCCAGCAGTCGGGACAGGGAACGCGGAAAACTGTTTTTT.

The V call is TRBV7-8, the J call TRBJ2-2, with 7 bases matching TRBD1. CDR1 is SGHVS, CDR2 FQNEAQ, per germline. The CDR3 extends over 13 amino acids. V dropped 10 bases and J dropped 1; count of bases not matched to a gene: 3. CDR3 loop: CATRDRNTGELFF. The CDR3 bases are TGTGCCACCCGGGACAGGAACACCGGGGAGCTGTTTTTT.

This chain joins TRBV28 and TRBJ1-6, with D possibly matching TRBD1 (5 bases). Germline V gene sequence: CDR1 MDHEN, CDR2 SYDVKM. V was clipped by 3 bases and J by 6 bases, with 15 bases between them. CDR3 length equals 16 residues. This CDR3 reads CASSLGRRGSNSPLHF. The CDR3 DNA follows: TGTGCCAGCAGTTTGGGCCGGAGGGGTTCTAATTCACCCCTCCACTTT. Filled out from reference TRBV28 and TRBJ1-6, the complete variable domain reads DVKVTQSSRYLVKRTGEKVFLECVQDMDHENMFWYRQDPGLGLRLIYFSYDVKMKEKGDIPEGYSVSREKKERFSLILESASTNQTSMYLCASSLGRRGSNSPLHFGNGTRLTVT.

This chain connects TRBV7-8 to TRBJ1-2; weak D call: TRBD1 (6 bases). V dropped 1 base and J dropped 4 bases, with 10 bases sitting between them. The CDR3 runs to 14 residues. The germline V gene encodes CDR1 SGHVS and CDR2 FQNEAQ. The CDR3 loop reads CASSLVAGAYGYTF. CDR3 nucleotide sequence: TGTGCCAGCAGCTTAGTAGCAGGGGCCTATGGCTACACCTTC. Drawing the rest from reference TRBV7-8 and TRBJ1-2, the complete variable domain is GAGVSQSPRYKVAKRGQDVALRCDPISGHVSLFWYQQALGQGPEFLTYFQNEAQLDKSGLPSDRFFAERPEGSVSTLKIQRTQQEDSAVYLCASSLVAGAYGYTFGSGTRLTVV.

This clone was observed a handful of times. The CDR3 loop is CASYGSVNEQYF. CDR3 sequence (DNA): TGTGCCAGCTACGGGTCGGTCAACGAGCAGTACTTC. The chain uses TRBV2 and TRBJ2-7; no clear D gene. Germline assignment: CDR1 SNHLY and CDR2 FYNNEI. The length of the CDR3 is 12 residues. The V and J ends lost 8 bases and 5 bases respectively, with 13 bases between them.

The chain joins TRBV7-9 to TRBJ2-1; no reliable D call. Trimming shortened V by 5 bases and J by 4 bases, and 27 bases separated the two germline ends. The CDR3 has 19 residues. CDR1 SEHNR and CDR2 FQNEAQ come from the germline V gene (reference sequence). The CDR3 here is CASSRQREAGATNYNEQFF. The CDR3 region has the DNA TGTGCCAGCAGCCGACAACGAGAGGCAGGAGCAACTAATTACAATGAGCAGTTCTTC.

The chain couples TRBV7-2 to TRBJ2-5, with 8 bases identical to TRBD1. After removal of 4 bases from V and 11 bases from J, the junction contained 24 bases not matched to a gene. The germline gives CDR1 SGHTA, CDR2 FQGNSA. This CDR3 has 18 residues. CDR3 amino acids: CASSSARRTGTGFLEQYF. The CDR3 DNA reads TGTGCCAGCAGCTCCGCTCGACGAACCGGGACAGGATTCCTGGAGCAGTACTTC.

This rearrangement joins TRBV5-1 to TRBJ2-1; no clear D. The length of the CDR3 is 18 residues. Germline values: CDR1 SGHRS, CDR2 YFSETQ. V was clipped by 0 bases and J by 6 bases, with 22 bases between them. The CDR3 DNA is TGCGCCAGCAGCTTGGCCGAGTGGGATTGGGAATCCAGCAATGAGCAGTTCTTC. Amino acid sequence: CASSLAEWDWESSNEQFF. The full variable domain, its missing parts supplied by reference TRBV5-1 and TRBJ2-1, is KAGVTQTPRYLIKTRGQQVTLSCSPISGHRSVSWYQQTPGQGLQFLFEYFSETQRNKGNFPGRFSGRQFSNSRSEMNVSTLELGDSALYLCASSLAEWDWESSNEQFFGPGTRLTVL.

This clone was counted once. The chain recombines TRBV27 with TRBJ2-2; no firm D call. CDR1 is MNHEY and CDR2 is SMNVEV in the germline V gene (reference sequence). V lost 4 bases and J 1 base, leaving 1 base between the germline ends. The CDR3 covers 12 residues. The CDR3 loop reads CASSWNTGELFF. For the CDR3, the DNA is TGTGCCAGCAGTTGGAACACCGGGGAGCTGTTTTTT.

This clone qualifies as hyperexpanded. J is TRBJ1-4 and V is TRBV5-4; D ambiguous. The CDR3 is 13 residues long. Germline loops: CDR1 SGHNT, CDR2 YYREEE (reference sequence). V was trimmed by 4 bases and J by 3 bases, leaving 7 bases between them. The CDR3 here is CASSPGSNEKLFF. The CDR3 DNA reads TGTGCCAGCAGCCCGGGATCTAATGAAAAACTGTTTTTT.

The rearrangement uses TRBV9 and TRBJ2-1; the match to TRBD2 covers 13 bases. The CDR3 consists of 15 residues. Losses at the gene ends were 4 bases for V and 6 bases for J; bases not matched to a gene: 4. The germline CDR1 and CDR2 sequences are SGDLS and YYNGEE. This chain's CDR3 is CASSPWTSGSNEQFF. The CDR3 DNA follows: TGTGCCAGCAGCCCGTGGACTAGCGGGAGCAATGAGCAGTTCTTC.

The table lists this clone with a count of one. The chain has TRBV29-1 and TRBJ1-4; 7 bases agree with TRBD1. CDR1 is SQVTM and CDR2 is ANQGSEA in the germline V gene. V lost 6 bases and J lost 3; bases outside the gene matches: 7. The CDR3 totals 14 residues. The CDR3 DNA is TGCAGCGTCAACTCCGGGACAGCTAATGAAAAACTGTTTTTT. Its translation is CSVNSGTANEKLFF.

V gene TRBV6-6 combines with J gene TRBJ2-1; D ambiguous. V was trimmed by 7 bases and J by 0 bases, leaving 13 bases between them. Germline V lookup: CDR1 MNHNY, CDR2 SVGAGI (reference sequence). The CDR3 contains 15 residues. The CDR3 nucleotides are TGTGCCAGCAAGGTGTGGACGAGCTCCTACAATGAGCAGTTCTTC. It yields the protein CASKVWTSSYNEQFF.

The chain recombines TRBV15 with TRBJ2-1; weak D call: TRBD2 (7 bases). CDR3 length: 15 amino acids. V lost 8 bases, J lost 4 bases, and 18 bases lay in between. CDR1 and CDR2 (germline): LNHNV, YYDKDF (reference sequence). The CDR3 DNA sequence: TGTGCCACCTCCCAGGGGAGGGGGAAATACAATGAGCAGTTCTTC. Encoded protein: CATSQGRGKYNEQFF.